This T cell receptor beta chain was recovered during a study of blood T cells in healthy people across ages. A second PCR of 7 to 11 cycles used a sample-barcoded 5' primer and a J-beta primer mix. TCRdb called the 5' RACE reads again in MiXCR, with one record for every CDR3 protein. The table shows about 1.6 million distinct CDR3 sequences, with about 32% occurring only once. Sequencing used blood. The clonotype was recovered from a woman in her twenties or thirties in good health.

The CDR3 sequence: CASSFWRDNEQFF. The CDR3 DNA reads TGTGCCAGCAGCTTTTGGAGGGACAATGAGCAGTTCTTC. This sequence joins TRBV5-6 and TRBJ2-1, with a weak D call TRBD2 (6 bases). This CDR3 region has 13 residues. The germline V and J ends were trimmed by 2 bases and 5 bases, with 8 bases remaining between them. CDR1 and CDR2 (germline): SGHDT, YYEEEE. Using reference TRBV5-6 and TRBJ2-1 for the parts outside the CDR3, the full variable domain is DAGVTQSPTHLIKTRGQQVTLRCSPKSGHDTVSWYQQALGQGPQFIFQYYEEEERQRGNFPDRFSGHQFPNYSSELNVNALLLGDSALYLCASSFWRDNEQFFGPGTRLTVL.